This T cell receptor (beta chain) was identified during a study of T cell changes during pregnancy in multiple sclerosis. Using immunoSEQ multiplex PCR, the repertoire was profiled, and TCRdb retains in-frame clones only, with some absent. The sample carries roughly 100,000 clones, more than 85% recorded once. CDR1 is SGHRS and CDR2 is YFSETQ in the germline V gene. V trimming: 1 base; J trimming: 8 bases; junction bases outside the gene matches: 6. The CDR3 sequence is 16 residues long. This clone was counted once. Specimen: peripheral blood, collected after pregnancy. This TCR was recovered from a female donor with multiple sclerosis, enrolled in a pregnancy study. V and J are TRBV5-1 and TRBJ2-1; 13 bases line up with TRBD2. This chain's CDR3 is CASSLRGLAGIDEQFF. The CDR3 DNA reads TGCGCCAGCAGCTTGCGGGGACTAGCGGGGATCGATGAGCAGTTCTTC.